A few counts support the clone carrying this TCR beta chain. With 60 Vbeta and 13 Jbeta primers, the PCR was carried out. This table comes from immunoSEQ multiplex PCR, and its TCRdb copy is limited to in-frame clones, with some not included. The sample consists of about 120,000 clones, about 68% of them appearing once. The length of the CDR3 is 12 residues. CDR1 SGHRS and CDR2 YFSETQ come from the germline V gene. Trimming pared 0 bases from V and 7 bases from J, leaving 8 bases between. This entry belongs to a study of cytomegalovirus exposure and HLA in healthy donors. V gene TRBV5-1 combines with J gene TRBJ2-7, with D perhaps TRBD2 (6 bases). The source of this sequence is a woman aged 40 to 55 in good health and CMV-seropositive. Material: PBMCs. DNA for the CDR3: TGCGCCAGCAGCTTGGCCGGGGGAGAGCAGTACTTC. This sequence encodes CASSLAGGEQYF.